One and the same sample provided the 8 T cell receptor beta chains below, sequenced in a study of shared clonotypes between healthy human individuals (dated by TCRdb to between 2020 and 2021). Libraries were constructed by the immunoSEQ multiplex PCR assay. TCRdb limited this immuneACCESS table to in-frame rearrangements with V and J called. A share of clones is missing; checked studies link under half to unresolved V genes, and the rest is unexplained. The sample table records under 750,000 clones; roughly two thirds of these occur just once. The ten largest clonotypes hold more than 1.5% of the sample. The sample was memory CD4+ T cells sorted from blood. Explained via the paper, the cell subset or site label denotes: CD45RA-negative fraction. These receptors were taken from a woman aged 25 to 39 in good health.

The gene calls are TRBV6-1 and TRBJ1-1; possible D gene TRBD1, 6 bases. The V end was cut by 7 bases, the J end by 4 bases, with 16 bases between. The CDR3 covers 14 residues. Germline V lookup: CDR1 MNHNS, CDR2 SASEGT. CDR3 nucleotide sequence: TGTGCCAGCACCTTACAGGGTTTCGGCACTGAAGCTTTCTTT. Protein: CASTLQGFGTEAFF.

The CDR3: CASSIGTSGPREQFF. For the CDR3, the DNA is TGTGCCAGTAGTATAGGGACTAGCGGGCCGAGAGAGCAGTTCTTC. The chain combines TRBV19 with TRBJ2-1, with TRBD2 matching over 11 bases. V was clipped by 1 base and J by 10 bases; unmatched bases: 6. Germline CDR1 and CDR2: LNHDA and SQIVND (reference sequence). CDR3 length: 15 amino acids.

A word on this clone: Other DNA sequences in the same sample also yield this CDR3. The chain recombines TRBV20-1 with TRBJ1-1; D is ambiguous. Germline CDR1 DFQATT, CDR2 SNEGSKA (reference sequence). CDR3 size: 11 residues. The germline V and J ends were trimmed by 2 bases and 2 bases, with 3 bases remaining between them. CDR3 sequence reads: CSARLNTEAFF. The CDR3 DNA sequence: TGCAGTGCTAGATTAAACACTGAAGCTTTCTTT.

V and J are TRBV7-2 and TRBJ2-2; D remains ambiguous. V was cut by 2 bases and J by 5 bases, with 6 bases left in between. The CDR3 loop spans 13 amino acids. Looked up from germline, CDR1 is SGHTA and CDR2 is FQGNSA. CDR3 in DNA: TGTGCCAGCAGCTTATCCGAGACCGGGGAGCTGTTTTTT. Protein sequence: CASSLSETGELFF. Full variable domain (missing parts from reference TRBV7-2 and TRBJ2-2): GAGVSQSPSNKVTEKGKDVELRCDPISGHTALYWYRQSLGQGLEFLIYFQGNSAPDKSGLPSDRFSAERTGGSVSTLTIQRTQQEDSAVYLCASSLSETGELFFGEGSRLTVL.

The V gene is TRBV19, the J gene TRBJ2-3, with D perhaps TRBD1 (6 bases). Germline values: CDR1 LNHDA, CDR2 SQIVND (reference sequence). V dropped 3 bases and J dropped 3 bases, with 10 bases sitting between them. CDR3 length: 14 residues. CDR3 DNA: TGTGCCAGTAGTATGATTCAGGGGACAGATACGCAGTATTTT. Translating gives CASSMIQGTDTQYF.

This sequence joins TRBV28 and TRBJ1-2; 9 bases are shared with TRBD1. Germline V lookup: CDR1 MDHEN, CDR2 SYDVKM. J lost 0 bases, V lost 3 bases, and 8 bases had no gene match. The CDR3 loop spans 17 amino acids. The CDR3 is CASSFGQGYPPNYGYTF. CDR3 nucleotides: TGTGCCAGCAGTTTTGGACAGGGGTATCCGCCTAACTATGGCTACACCTTC.

The chain couples TRBV5-8 to TRBJ2-3; 14 positions agree with TRBD2. The CDR3 extends over 17 amino acids. Looked up from germline, CDR1 is SGHTS and CDR2 is YDEGEE. The trim removed 0 bases at V and 6 bases at J, leaving 6 bases unmatched. The CDR3 protein is CASSLGRLAGGLDTQYF. The CDR3 DNA is TGTGCCAGCAGCTTGGGTAGACTAGCGGGAGGGCTCGATACGCAGTATTTT. Using reference TRBV5-8 and TRBJ2-3 for the parts outside the CDR3, the full variable domain is EAGVTQSPTHLIKTRGQQATLRCSPISGHTSVYWYQQALGLGLQFLLWYDEGEERNRGNFPPRFSGRQFPNYSSELNVNALELEDSALYLCASSLGRLAGGLDTQYFGPGTRLTVL.

This clone was counted only a few times. V gene TRBV4-2 combines with J gene TRBJ1-1; D not resolved. V lost 0 bases and J 5 bases, leaving 10 bases between the germline ends. Germline V lookup: CDR1 LGHNA, CDR2 YNFKEQ. The CDR3 has 14 amino acids. CDR3 DNA sequence: TGTGCCAGCAGCCAAGATTGGGTCGCGACTGAAGCTTTCTTT. Its protein is CASSQDWVATEAFF.